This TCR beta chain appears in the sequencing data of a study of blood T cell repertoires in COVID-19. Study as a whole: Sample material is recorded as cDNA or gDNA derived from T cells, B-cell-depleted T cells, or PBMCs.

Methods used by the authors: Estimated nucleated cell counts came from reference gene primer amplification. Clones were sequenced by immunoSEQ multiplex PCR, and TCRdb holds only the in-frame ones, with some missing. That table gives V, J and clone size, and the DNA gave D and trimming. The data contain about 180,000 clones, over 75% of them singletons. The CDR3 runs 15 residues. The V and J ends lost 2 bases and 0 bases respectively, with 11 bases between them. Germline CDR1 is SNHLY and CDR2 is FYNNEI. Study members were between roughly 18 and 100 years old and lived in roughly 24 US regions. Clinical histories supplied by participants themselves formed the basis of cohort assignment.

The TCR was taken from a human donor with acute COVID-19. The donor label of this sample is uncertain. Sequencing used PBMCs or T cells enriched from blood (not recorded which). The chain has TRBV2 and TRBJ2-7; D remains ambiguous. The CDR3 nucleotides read TGTGCCAGCAGTGAACTTTTATCGAGCTCCTACGAGCAGTACTTC. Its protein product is CASSELLSSSYEQYF.